This TCR beta chain was sequenced in a study of T cell changes during pregnancy in multiple sclerosis. Only in-frame clones appear in the TCRdb table, and some are missing; sequencing was by immunoSEQ multiplex PCR. The table has some 18,000 clones, 87% seen once. This CDR3 comprises 17 residues. CDR1 is SGHVS and CDR2 is FQNEAQ in the germline V gene. With 1 base clipped from V and 3 bases from J, the junction kept 6 bases outside the gene matches. The V call is TRBV7-8, the J call TRBJ2-3; 11 bases line up with TRBD2. This specimen was CD8+ T cells from peripheral blood mononuclear cells, taken in the third trimester of pregnancy. The TCR originated in a female donor in good health, enrolled as a control in a pregnancy study. Here the CDR3 DNA reads TGTGCCAGCAGCTTAGGGCTAGCGGGAGGTAGAACAGATACGCAGTATTTT. It codes for CASSLGLAGGRTDTQYF.